This T cell receptor (beta chain) comes out of a study of control samples from healthy donors and cancer patients. Produced via immunoSEQ multiplex PCR; TCRdb's table is partial and in-frame only. The sample includes 88,000 or so clones, roughly 94% of them seen just once. The sequence came from a woman between 18 and 30 years old in good health. The sample taken for sequencing was blood.

CDR3 amino acids: CASSERGLMNTEAFF. The CDR3 region has the DNA TGTGCCAGCAGTGAAAGGGGGCTGATGAACACTGAAGCTTTCTTT. V gene TRBV2 combines with J gene TRBJ1-1, with 7 bases identical to TRBD1. Germline V CDR1 and CDR2: SNHLY, FYNNEI. J lost 0 bases, V lost 2 bases, and 3 bases had no gene match. CDR3 length equals 15 residues.